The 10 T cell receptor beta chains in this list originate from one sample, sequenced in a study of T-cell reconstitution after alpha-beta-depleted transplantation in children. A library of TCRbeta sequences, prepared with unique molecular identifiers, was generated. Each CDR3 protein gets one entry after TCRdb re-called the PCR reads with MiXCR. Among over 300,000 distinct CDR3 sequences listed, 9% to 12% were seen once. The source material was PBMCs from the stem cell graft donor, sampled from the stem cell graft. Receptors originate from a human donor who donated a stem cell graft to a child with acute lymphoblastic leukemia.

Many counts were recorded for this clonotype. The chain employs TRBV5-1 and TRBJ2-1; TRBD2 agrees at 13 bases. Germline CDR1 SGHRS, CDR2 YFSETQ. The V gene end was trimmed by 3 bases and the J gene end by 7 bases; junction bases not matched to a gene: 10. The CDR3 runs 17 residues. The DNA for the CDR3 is TGCGCCAGCAGCTCGGGGACTAGCGGGGCATGGATTAATGAGCAGTTCTTC. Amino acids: CASSSGTSGAWINEQFF.

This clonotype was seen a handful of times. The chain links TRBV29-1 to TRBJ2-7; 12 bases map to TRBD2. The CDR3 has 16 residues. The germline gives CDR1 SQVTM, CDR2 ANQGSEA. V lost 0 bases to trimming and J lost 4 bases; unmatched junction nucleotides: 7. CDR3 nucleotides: TGCAGCGTTGAAGATCAGACTAGCGGGAGAGTATACGAGCAGTACTTC. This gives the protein CSVEDQTSGRVYEQYF.

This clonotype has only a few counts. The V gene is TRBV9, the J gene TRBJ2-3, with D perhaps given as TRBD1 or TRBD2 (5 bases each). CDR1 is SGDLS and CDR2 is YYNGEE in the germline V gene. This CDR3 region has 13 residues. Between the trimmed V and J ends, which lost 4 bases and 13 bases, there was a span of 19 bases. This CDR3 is CASSPPSGPVEYF. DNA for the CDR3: TGTGCCAGCAGCCCACCCTCGGGACCCGTGGAGTATTTT.

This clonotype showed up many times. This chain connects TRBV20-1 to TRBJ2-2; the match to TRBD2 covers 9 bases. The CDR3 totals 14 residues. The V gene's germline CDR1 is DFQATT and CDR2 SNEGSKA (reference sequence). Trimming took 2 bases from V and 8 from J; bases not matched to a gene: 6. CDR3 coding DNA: TGCAGTGCTAGATTAGCGGGAGAGGCTGGGGAGCTGTTTTTT. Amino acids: CSARLAGEAGELFF.

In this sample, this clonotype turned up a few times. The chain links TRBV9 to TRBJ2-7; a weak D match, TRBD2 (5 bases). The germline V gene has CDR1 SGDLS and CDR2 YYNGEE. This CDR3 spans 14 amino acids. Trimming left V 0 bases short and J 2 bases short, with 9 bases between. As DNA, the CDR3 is TGTGCCAGCAGCGTAGCTGAGCGGCCCTACGAGCAGTACTTC. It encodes CASSVAERPYEQYF.

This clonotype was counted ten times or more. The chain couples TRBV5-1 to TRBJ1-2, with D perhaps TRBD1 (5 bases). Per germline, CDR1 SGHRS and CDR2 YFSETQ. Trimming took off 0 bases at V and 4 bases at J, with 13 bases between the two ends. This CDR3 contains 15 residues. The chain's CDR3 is CASSLGTSGVYGYTF. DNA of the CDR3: TGCGCCAGCAGCTTGGGGACATCTGGGGTCTATGGCTACACCTTC.

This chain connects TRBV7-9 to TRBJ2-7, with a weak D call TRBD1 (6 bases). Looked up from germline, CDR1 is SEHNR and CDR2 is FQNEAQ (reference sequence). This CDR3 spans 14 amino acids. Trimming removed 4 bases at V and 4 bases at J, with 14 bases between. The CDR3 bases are TGTGCCAGCAGCTCCAAACTCGGACAGTACGAGCAGTACTTC. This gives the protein CASSSKLGQYEQYF.

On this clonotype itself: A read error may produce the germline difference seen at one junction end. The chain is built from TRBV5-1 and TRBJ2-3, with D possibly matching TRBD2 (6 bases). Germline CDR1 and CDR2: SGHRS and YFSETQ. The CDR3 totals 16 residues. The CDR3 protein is CAISFGTGGDTDTQYF. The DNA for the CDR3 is TGCGCCATCAGCTTCGGGACCGGAGGGGACACAGATACGCAGTATTTT.

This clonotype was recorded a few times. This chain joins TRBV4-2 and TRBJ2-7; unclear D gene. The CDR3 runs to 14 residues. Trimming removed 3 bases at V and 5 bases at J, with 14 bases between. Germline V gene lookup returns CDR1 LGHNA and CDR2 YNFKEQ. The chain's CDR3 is CASSHVGNRDEQYF. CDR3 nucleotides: TGTGCCAGCAGCCACGTGGGCAACCGGGACGAGCAGTACTTC.

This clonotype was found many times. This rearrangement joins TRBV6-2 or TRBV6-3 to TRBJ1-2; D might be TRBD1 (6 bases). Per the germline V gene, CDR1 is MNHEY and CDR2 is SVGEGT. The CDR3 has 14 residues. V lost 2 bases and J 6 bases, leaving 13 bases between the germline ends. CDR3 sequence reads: CASSYVQGIDGYTF. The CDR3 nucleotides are TGTGCCAGCAGTTACGTGCAGGGGATCGATGGCTACACCTTC.